Below, 4 T cell receptor beta chains from the same sample are listed, as sequenced in a study of blood T cell repertoires in COVID-19. The table came from immunoSEQ multiplex PCR; TCRdb's copy has only in-frame clones and leaves some out. The sample lists around 100,000 clones; around 73% were seen once. Specimen: peripheral blood. The receptor source for this set is a man between 60 and 75 years old with active or convalescent COVID-19.

This chain links TRBV19 with TRBJ2-4; 11 bases fit TRBD1. After removal of 7 bases from V and 6 bases from J, the junction contained 8 bases not matched to a gene. The V gene's germline CDR1 is LNHDA and CDR2 SQIVND (reference sequence). CDR3 length: 15 residues. The CDR3 loop is CASTVSGTGGNIQYF. CDR3 DNA sequence: TGTGCCAGTACCGTCTCTGGGACAGGGGGAAACATTCAGTACTTC.

The J gene is TRBJ2-1, the V gene TRBV3-1 (or the pseudogene TRBV3-2), with 7 bases matching TRBD2. Looked up from germline, CDR1 is LGHDT and CDR2 is YNNKEL (reference sequence). The CDR3 loop spans 16 amino acids. V shed 0 bases, J shed 4 bases, and the junction held 6 bases outside the gene matches. CDR3 sequence (DNA): TGTGCCAGCAGCCAAGATATAACGGGAGGATACAATGAGCAGTTCTTC. Translated: CASSQDITGGYNEQFF.

The V call is TRBV5-1, the J call TRBJ2-2; TRBD1 matches 8 bases. The germline V gene has CDR1 SGHRS and CDR2 YFSETQ. V dropped 2 bases and J dropped 6; count of bases not matched to a gene: 6. The CDR3 covers 15 residues. The CDR3: CASSFRQGQAGELFF. For the CDR3, the DNA is TGCGCCAGCAGCTTTAGACAGGGGCAGGCCGGGGAGCTGTTTTTT.

The J gene is TRBJ1-6, the V gene TRBV7-9; 9 nucleotides line up with TRBD1. The CDR3 is 14 amino acids. Looked up from germline, CDR1 is SEHNR and CDR2 is FQNEAQ (reference sequence). Unmatched junction bases numbered 10, after V lost 10 bases and J lost 9 bases. The DNA of the CDR3 is TGTGCCACCGACCTGGACAGGGGTGGTTCACCCCTCCACTTT. Encoded protein: CATDLDRGGSPLHF.